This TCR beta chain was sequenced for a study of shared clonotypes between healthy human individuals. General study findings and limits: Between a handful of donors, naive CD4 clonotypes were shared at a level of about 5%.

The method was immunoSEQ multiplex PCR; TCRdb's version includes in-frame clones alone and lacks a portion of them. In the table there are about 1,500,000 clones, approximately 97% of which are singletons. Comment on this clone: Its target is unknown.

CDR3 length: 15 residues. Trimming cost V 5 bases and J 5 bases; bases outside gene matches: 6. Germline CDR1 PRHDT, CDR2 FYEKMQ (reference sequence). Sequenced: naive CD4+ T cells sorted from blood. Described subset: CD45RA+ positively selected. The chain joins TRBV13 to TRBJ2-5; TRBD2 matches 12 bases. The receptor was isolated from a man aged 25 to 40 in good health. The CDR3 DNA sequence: TGTGCCAGCAGCGTTCGACTAGCGGGAGTCGAGACCCAGTACTTC. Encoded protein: CASSVRLAGVETQYF.